The rows below give T cell receptor beta chains drawn from one sample of a study. TCRdb recomputed calls from the RT-PCR reads with MiXCR, one row per CDR3 protein. Among almost 700,000 distinct CDR3 sequences listed, 12% to 15% were seen once. Material for sequencing was memory CD4+ T cells from blood. The receptors derive from a female donor in good health, serving as a healthy control. CDR3s include the opening cysteine and the closing phenylalanine or tryptophan. The D gene is left open where the match is weak. Size values are once, few and many counts, or a class for expanded clones, and some rows have none.

>TRBV5-1|16|NA|TRBJ1-2|few
CASSLAGLGSGVDYTF
TGCGCCAGCAGCTTGGCCGGGCTTGGGTCAGGGGTAGACTACACCTTC
>TRBV18|16|TRBD2|TRBJ2-3|NA
CASSYKTSGAADTQYF
TGTGCCAGCTCATACAAGACTAGCGGGGCGGCGGATACGCAGTATTTT
>TRBV10-3|15|TRBD2|TRBJ2-3|many
CAIKERGGSTDTQYF
TGTGCCATCAAAGAGCGGGGGGGCTCTACAGATACGCAGTATTTT
>TRBV5-1|14|TRBD2|TRBJ2-5|few
CASSFLADKETQYF
TGCGCCAGCAGCTTCCTAGCGGACAAAGAGACCCAGTACTTC
>TRBV28|11|TRBD1|TRBJ1-1|NA
CASSLWDRSFF
TGTGCCAGCAGTTTATGGGACAGGTCTTTCTTT
>TRBV11-2|15|NA|TRBJ1-1|NA
CASSPRTELGTEAFF
TGTGCCAGCAGCCCCAGGACAGAATTGGGCACTGAAGCTTTCTTT
>TRBV28|14|TRBD2|TRBJ2-7|few
CASRTTSGAYEQYF
TGTGCCAGCAGAACGACTAGCGGGGCCTACGAGCAGTACTTC
>TRBV20-1|13|NA|TRBJ2-7|many
CSLIPSGRYEQYF
TGCAGTCTAATCCCATCGGGACGCTACGAGCAGTACTTC
>TRBV6-1|14|TRBD1|TRBJ1-1|few
CASRDRQGLFEAFF
TGTGCCAGCAGGGATCGACAGGGGTTATTTGAAGCTTTCTTT
>TRBV7-8|14|NA|TRBJ1-1|many
CASSFSKLNTEAFF
TGTGCCAGCAGCTTTTCGAAATTGAACACTGAAGCTTTCTTT
>TRBV7-9|15|TRBD1|TRBJ1-1|few
CASSLGSARGHEAFF
TGTGCCAGCAGCTTAGGATCGGCCAGGGGGCATGAAGCTTTCTTT